This T cell receptor (beta chain) was found in a study of blood T cell repertoires in COVID-19. Whole-study context: The United States, Italy and Spain supplied acute and convalescent COVID-19 samples.

TCRdb keeps only in-frame clones here, not all; method: immunoSEQ multiplex PCR. Counted here are fewer than 200,000 clones, around four fifths occurring once; the ten biggest clones make up 9.1%. This CDR3 contains 14 residues. CDR1 MNHEY and CDR2 SMNVEV come from the germline V gene (reference sequence). V gave up 3 bases and J gave up 2 bases, with 11 bases separating them. V gene TRBV27 combines with J gene TRBJ2-7; TRBD1 might be the D (6 bases). The receptor's source is a woman at least 80 years old with active or convalescent COVID-19. The specimen was peripheral blood. CDR3 loop: CASSFTDRTYEQYF. The CDR3 region has the DNA TGTGCCAGCAGTTTCACCGACAGGACCTACGAGCAGTACTTC.